The 13 T cell receptor beta chains in this list originate from one sample, sequenced in a study of control samples from healthy donors and cancer patients. TCRdb's copy holds only in-frame clones and misses some; the assay was immunoSEQ multiplex PCR. The data show around 81,000 clones, with 90% to 95% seen just once and nearly 1.5% held by the top ten. The sequencing input was blood. The receptors shown here come from a woman in her 30s in good health.

The V and J genes are TRBV5-1 and TRBJ2-7; D remains unclear. The germline CDR1 and CDR2 sequences are SGHRS and YFSETQ. Trimming stripped 8 bases from V and 6 bases from J, with 12 bases between. This CDR3 region has 11 residues. CDR3 amino acids: CASGIYAEQYF. The CDR3 DNA follows: TGCGCCAGTGGAATTTACGCCGAGCAGTACTTC.

The chain links TRBV11-2 to TRBJ2-5, with 7 bases lining up with TRBD1. J lost 5 bases, V lost 6 bases, and 6 bases had no gene match. Germline assignment: CDR1 SGHAT and CDR2 FQNNGV. The CDR3 length is 13 residues. In DNA, the CDR3 is TGTGCCAGCAGTCCAGACAGGGTGGAGACCCAGTACTTC. As protein: CASSPDRVETQYF.

V usage is TRBV7-8 and J usage is TRBJ2-1; the match to TRBD1 covers 7 bases. This CDR3 region has 15 residues. The V and J ends lost 4 bases and 7 bases, in that order; junction bases with no gene match: 10. Looked up from germline, CDR1 is SGHVS and CDR2 is FQNEAQ. For the CDR3, the DNA is TGTGCCAGCAGCTCTCCGGGACAGTTGGGAAATGAGCAGTTCTTC. Protein sequence: CASSSPGQLGNEQFF.

The genes are TRBV10-3 and TRBJ1-2; 7 nucleotides match TRBD1. Unmatched junction bases numbered 6, after V lost 2 bases and J lost 6 bases. CDR1 ENHRY and CDR2 SYGVKD come from the germline V gene. The CDR3 is 14 amino acids. CDR3 bases: TGTGCCATCAGTGAGATGGGACAGCCCGATGGCTACACCTTC. Amino acid sequence: CAISEMGQPDGYTF.

As to this clone: Other nucleotide sequences in the sample specify the same CDR3. This chain connects TRBV6-5 to TRBJ2-1; D is uncertain. The CDR3 length is 13 residues. The V gene lost 2 bases and the J gene lost 4 bases, with 6 bases spanning the gap. Germline V gene sequence: CDR1 MNHEY, CDR2 SVGAGI. CDR3 sequence: CASSYQRYNEQFF. DNA of the CDR3: TGTGCCAGCAGTTACCAACGATACAATGAGCAGTTCTTC.

The chain uses TRBV5-6 and TRBJ2-7, with a weak D call TRBD1 (5 bases). Deletions cut 2 bases from V and 6 bases from J, with 9 bases between. Germline-derived CDR1 and CDR2 are SGHDT and YYEEEE. This CDR3 comprises 12 residues. The CDR3: CASSFSRAEQYF. The CDR3 DNA follows: TGTGCCAGCAGCTTTAGCAGGGCCGAGCAGTACTTC.

The rearrangement uses TRBV2 and TRBJ1-4; 8 bases are shared with TRBD1. V was clipped by 8 bases and J by 8 bases; unmatched bases: 10. CDR3 size: 14 residues. Germline CDR1 reads SNHLY; CDR2 reads FYNNEI. The chain's CDR3 is CASGLQGVMEKLFF. The CDR3 bases are TGTGCCAGCGGGTTACAGGGGGTTATGGAAAAACTGTTTTTT.

This chain uses TRBV5-4 with TRBJ2-3, with D tentatively TRBD2 (5 bases). The CDR3 has 13 residues. The germline V gene encodes CDR1 SGHNT and CDR2 YYREEE (reference sequence). With 3 bases removed from V and 3 bases from J, the gap between germline ends came to 8 bases. Here the CDR3 reads CASSSLATDTQYF. Written as DNA, the CDR3 is TGTGCCAGCAGCTCTCTAGCAACAGATACGCAGTATTTT.

Only one count was recorded for this clone. This chain uses TRBV18 with TRBJ1-3, with D possibly being TRBD1 (6 bases). The CDR3 consists of 15 residues. Trimming took 1 base from V and 0 from J, leaving 7 bases between them. Germline-derived CDR1 and CDR2 are KGHSH and LQKENI. The CDR3 sequence is CASSPQGDSGNTIYF. In DNA, the CDR3 is TGTGCCAGCTCACCACAGGGGGACTCTGGAAACACCATATATTTT.

The rearrangement links TRBV3-1 (or the pseudogene TRBV3-2) to TRBJ2-1; 12 bases match TRBD2. This CDR3 comprises 17 residues. V shed 0 bases and J 7 bases; nucleotides not matched to a gene: 7. Germline V lookup: CDR1 LGHDT, CDR2 YNNKEL (reference sequence). The CDR3 coding sequence is TGTGCCAGCAGCCAAGAGTTTCTAGCGGGAGGGCAAAATGAGCAGTTCTTC. Its protein product is CASSQEFLAGGQNEQFF.

The chain uses TRBV27 and TRBJ1-5, with TRBD1 matching over 9 bases. V shed 0 bases, J shed 5 bases, and the junction held 2 bases outside the gene matches. The CDR3 sequence is 15 residues long. Per the germline V gene, CDR1 is MNHEY and CDR2 is SMNVEV (reference sequence). The CDR3 DNA reads TGTGCCAGCAGTTTATCGGGGACAGGGCATCAGCCCCAGCATTTT. Amino acids: CASSLSGTGHQPQHF.

This chain connects TRBV4-1 to TRBJ1-5; D not resolved. CDR1 MGHRA and CDR2 YSYEKL come from the germline V gene. The V end lost 1 base, the J end lost 3 bases, and 10 bases lay between the germline ends. The CDR3 is 15 residues long. CDR3 protein: CASSQVIGNNQPQHF. The DNA of the CDR3 is TGCGCCAGCAGCCAAGTGATAGGCAACAATCAGCCCCAGCATTTT.

This sequence joins TRBV5-1 and TRBJ2-1; 12 nucleotides match TRBD2. Germline CDR1 SGHRS, CDR2 YFSETQ. This CDR3 spans 16 amino acids. Losses at the gene ends were 3 bases for V and 5 bases for J; bases not matched to a gene: 6. CDR3 residues: CASSSLLAGGNNEQFF. The DNA for the CDR3 is TGCGCCAGCAGCTCCCTACTAGCGGGGGGAAACAATGAGCAGTTCTTC.